These 4 T cell receptor beta chains originate from one sample sequenced in a study of CD8 T cells in Susac syndrome. After extraction with the RNeasy kit, about 0.45 to 1 ug of the RNA was reverse transcribed using random hexamers. Each CDR3 protein is one row after TCRdb ran MiXCR on the immunoSEQ multiplex PCR reads. Here the sample spans approximately 100,000 distinct CDR3 sequences, 85% to 95% being singletons. Sequenced: CD8+ T cells from PBMCs. These TCRs come from a human donor in good health.

The rearrangement uses TRBV3-1 and TRBJ1-2; TRBD1 matches at 8 bases. CDR3 size: 17 residues. J was trimmed by 4 bases and V by 4 bases; bases with no gene match: 14. Germline CDR1 reads LGHDT; CDR2 reads YNNKEL (reference sequence). In nucleotides, the CDR3 is TGTGCCAGCAGCCGACGGACAGGGCATATTCCCCCCTATGGCTACACCTTC. Its protein is CASSRRTGHIPPYGYTF.

V gene TRBV19 combines with J gene TRBJ1-4; 9 positions agree with TRBD1. Germline lookup yields CDR1 LNHDA and CDR2 SQIVND (reference sequence). Germline trimming cut 7 bases from V and 7 bases from J; bases unmatched to any gene: 7. This CDR3 comprises 14 residues. In DNA, the CDR3 is TGTGCCAGTAACGCCGGGACAGGGAGTGAAAAACTGTTTTTT. Protein sequence: CASNAGTGSEKLFF.

The genes are TRBV6-2 or TRBV6-3 and TRBJ1-2, with 7 bases identical to TRBD1. Trimming cost V 0 bases and J 2 bases; bases outside gene matches: 12. The V gene's germline CDR1 is MNHEY and CDR2 SVGEGT. This CDR3 contains 18 residues. CDR3 nucleotides: TGTGCCAGCAGTTACTCGAAGGAGGGGGCCAGGTTCAACTATGGCTACACCTTC. It translates to CASSYSKEGARFNYGYTF.

The genes are TRBV18 and TRBJ2-2; no clear D. The germline gives CDR1 KGHSH, CDR2 LQKENI. V was pared by 1 base and J by 4 bases, with 7 bases between. The CDR3 is 14 residues long. This chain's CDR3 is CASSPLEPTGELFF. CDR3 sequence (DNA): TGTGCCAGCTCACCACTTGAGCCCACCGGGGAGCTGTTTTTT. The full variable domain, its missing parts supplied by reference TRBV18 and TRBJ2-2, is NAGVMQNPRHLVRRRGQEARLRCSPMKGHSHVYWYRQLPEEGLKFMVYLQKENIIDESGMPKERFSAEFPKEGPSILRIQQVVRGDSAAYFCASSPLEPTGELFFGEGSRLTVL.